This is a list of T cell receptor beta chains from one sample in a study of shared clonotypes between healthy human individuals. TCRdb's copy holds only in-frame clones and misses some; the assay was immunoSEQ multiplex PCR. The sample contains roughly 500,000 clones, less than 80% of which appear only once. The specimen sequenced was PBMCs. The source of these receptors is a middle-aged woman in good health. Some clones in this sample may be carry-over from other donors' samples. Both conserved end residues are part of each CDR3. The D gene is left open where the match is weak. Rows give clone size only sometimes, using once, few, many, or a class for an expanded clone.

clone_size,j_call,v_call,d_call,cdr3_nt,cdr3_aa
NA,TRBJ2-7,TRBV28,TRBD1,TGTGCCAGCAGTCTCCCAGGGACAGGGTCTAACGAGCAGTACTTC,CASSLPGTGSNEQYF
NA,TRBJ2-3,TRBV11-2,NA,TGTGCCAGCAGCTTGGAGGGAGCGGGTAGCACAGATACGCAGTATTTT,CASSLEGAGSTDTQYF
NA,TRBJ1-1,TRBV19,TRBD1,TGTGCCAGTAGCCGGGACAGGGGTACTGAAGCTTTCTTT,CASSRDRGTEAFF
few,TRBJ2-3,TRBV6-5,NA,TGTGCCAGCAGTCCAACAGGGAAGCGGAATACGCAGTATTTT,CASSPTGKRNTQYF
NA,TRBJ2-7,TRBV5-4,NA,TGTGCCAGCAGCTTGAATCAGGGTAGTTCCTACGAGCAGTACTTC,CASSLNQGSSYEQYF
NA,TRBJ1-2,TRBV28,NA,TGTGCCAGCAGTTTATTATTCTATCGGGGAGGGGTATCTGGCTACACCTTC,CASSLLFYRGGVSGYTF
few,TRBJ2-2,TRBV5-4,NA,TGTGCCAGCAGCTTGGGGGCGGGATCGAACACCGGGGAGCTGTTTTTT,CASSLGAGSNTGELFF
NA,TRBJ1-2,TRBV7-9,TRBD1,TGTGCCAGCAGTCAGCGGACAGGGCCGCATGGCTACACCTTC,CASSQRTGPHGYTF
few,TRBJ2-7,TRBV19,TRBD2,TGTGCCAGTAGTCCGGCGGGAGAGGGCGAGCAGTACTTC,CASSPAGEGEQYF
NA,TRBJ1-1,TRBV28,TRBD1,TGTGCCAGCAGGTTATTCGACAGGGTGAACACTGAAGCTTTCTTT,CASRLFDRVNTEAFF
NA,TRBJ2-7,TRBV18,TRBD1,TGTGCCAGCTCGCGGACAGGGACCTACGAGCAGTACTTC,CASSRTGTYEQYF
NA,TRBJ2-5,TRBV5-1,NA,TGCGCCAGCAGCCCGGGACCCTTTGAAACCCAGTACTTC,CASSPGPFETQYF
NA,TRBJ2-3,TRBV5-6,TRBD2,TGTGCCAGCACTTTTCTCTCCACTAGCGGGACAGATACGCAGTATTTT,CASTFLSTSGTDTQYF
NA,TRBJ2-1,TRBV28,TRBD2,TGTGCCAGCATAGGTAGCGGGAGCTCCTACAATGAGCAGTTCTTC,CASIGSGSSYNEQFF
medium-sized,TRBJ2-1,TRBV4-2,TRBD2,TGTGCCAGCAGCCAAGCGGCTAGCGGGAGTTTCCATGAGCAGTTCTTC,CASSQAASGSFHEQFF
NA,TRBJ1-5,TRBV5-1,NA,TGCGCCAGCAGCTTGGAAGGCGGACATGGGCAGCCCCAGCATTTT,CASSLEGGHGQPQHF
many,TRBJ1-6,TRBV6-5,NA,TGTGCCAGCAGTTACGGGGGTGGGATCCATAATTCACCCCTCCACTTT,CASSYGGGIHNSPLHF
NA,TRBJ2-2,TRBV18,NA,TGTGCCAGCTCTGCTCAAGGAGGGGTGACCGGGGAGCTGTTTTTT,CASSAQGGVTGELFF
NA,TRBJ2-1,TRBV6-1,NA,TGTGCCAGCGAGGCGATCTCCTACAATGAGCAGTTCTTC,CASEAISYNEQFF
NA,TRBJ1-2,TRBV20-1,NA,TGCAGTGCCTACGACGGGGATGGCTACACCTTC,CSAYDGDGYTF
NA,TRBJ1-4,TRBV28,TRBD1,TGTGCCAGCAGTAACGGACAGGGTGAAGAAAAACTGTTTTTT,CASSNGQGEEKLFF
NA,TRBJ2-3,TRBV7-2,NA,TGTGCCAGCAGCGCTTCGGGAGATACGCAGTATTTT,CASSASGDTQYF
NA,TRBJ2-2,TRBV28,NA,TGTGCCAGCAGTATAGTGACCGGGGAGCTGTTTTTT,CASSIVTGELFF
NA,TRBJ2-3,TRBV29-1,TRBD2,TGCAGCGCCTCCTCGGGACTAGCTGGGGGGCCAGATACGCAGTATTTT,CSASSGLAGGPDTQYF
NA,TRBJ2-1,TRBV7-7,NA,TGTGCTAGCAGCCCGGGACTCGATAATGAGCAGTTCTTC,CASSPGLDNEQFF
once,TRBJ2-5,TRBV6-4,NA,TGTGCCAGCAACCTAGGGGGAGGAGAGACCCAGTACTTC,CASNLGGGETQYF
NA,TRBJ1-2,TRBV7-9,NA,TGTGCCAGCAGCTTATCAGGGTTAAACTATGGCTACACCTTC,CASSLSGLNYGYTF
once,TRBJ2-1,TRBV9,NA,TGTGCCAGCAGCGTAAATCGGGGGCCCGTACAGCAGTTCTTC,CASSVNRGPVQQFF
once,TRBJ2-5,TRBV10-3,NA,TGTGCCATCAGGGGAAGCCGGGGACAAGAGACCCAGTACTTC,CAIRGSRGQETQYF
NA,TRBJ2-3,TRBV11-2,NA,TGTGCCAGCAGCTTAAACCCAGCGCACACAGATACGCAGTATTTT,CASSLNPAHTDTQYF
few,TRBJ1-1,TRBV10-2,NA,TGCGCCAGCAGGATACGGGGTGAAGCTTTCTTT,CASRIRGEAFF
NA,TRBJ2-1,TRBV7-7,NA,TGTGCTAGCAGCTTTGGGCCGGTCAATGAGCAGTTCTTC,CASSFGPVNEQFF
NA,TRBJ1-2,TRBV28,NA,TGTGCCAGCAGTCCCATGGGGGGGAACTATGGCTACACCTTC,CASSPMGGNYGYTF
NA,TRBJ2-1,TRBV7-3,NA,TGTGCCAGCAGCCCCGCGTCTAGGAAGGGCAATGAGCAGTTCTTC,CASSPASRKGNEQFF
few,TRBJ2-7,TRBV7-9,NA,TGTGCCAGCAGTTCCATTTCAGGTCGGACAGACAACTACGAGCAGTACTTC,CASSSISGRTDNYEQYF
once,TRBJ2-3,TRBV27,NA,TGTGCCAGCAGCCCCACAGGCTACCAAGTCACAGATACGCAGTATTTT,CASSPTGYQVTDTQYF
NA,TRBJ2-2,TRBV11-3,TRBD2,TGTGCCAGCAGCCCGGGACTAGCGGGAGTTGCCGGGGAGCTGTTTTTT,CASSPGLAGVAGELFF
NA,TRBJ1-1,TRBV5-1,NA,TGCGCCAGCAGCCTATCATTGAACACTGAAGCTTTCTTT,CASSLSLNTEAFF
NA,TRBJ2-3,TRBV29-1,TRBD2,TGCAGCGTTCCTATAGCGGGAGGGCCAGCAGATACGCAGTATTTT,CSVPIAGGPADTQYF
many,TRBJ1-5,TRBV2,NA,TGTGCCAGCAATTTCGGGGCGGATCAGCCCCAGCATTTT,CASNFGADQPQHF
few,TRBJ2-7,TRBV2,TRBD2,TGTGCCAGCAGTGTACGCGGGAGCAGTTACGAGCAGTACTTC,CASSVRGSSYEQYF
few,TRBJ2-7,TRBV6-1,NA,TGTGCCAGCAGGGTGACAGAAGCCTACGAGCAGTACTTC,CASRVTEAYEQYF
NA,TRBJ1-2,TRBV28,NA,TGTGCCAGCAGTTTGGGGAGCTATGGCTACACCTTC,CASSLGSYGYTF
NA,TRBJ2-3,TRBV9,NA,TGTGCCAGCAGCGTAGAAGATACGCAGTATTTT,CASSVEDTQYF
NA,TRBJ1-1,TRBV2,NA,TGTGCCAGCAGTGAGCTGAGCTCGAACACTGAAGCTTTCTTT,CASSELSSNTEAFF
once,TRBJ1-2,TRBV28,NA,TGTGCCAGCAGCAACAGGTGGCGCGGGTATGGCTACACCTTC,CASSNRWRGYGYTF
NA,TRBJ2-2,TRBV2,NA,TGTGCCAGCAGTCCCGGGGTTAGGACCGGGGAGCTGTTTTTT,CASSPGVRTGELFF
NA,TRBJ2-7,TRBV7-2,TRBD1,TGTGCCAGCAGCCCCCGGGACAGGGGAACCTACGAGCAGTACTTC,CASSPRDRGTYEQYF
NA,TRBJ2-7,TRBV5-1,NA,TGCGCCAGCAGCTTGGGGGCAGGGGTTGACGAGCAGTACTTC,CASSLGAGVDEQYF
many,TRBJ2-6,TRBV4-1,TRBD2,TGCGCCAGCAGCCCTGGACTAGCGCGCTCTGGGGCCAACGTCCTGACTTTC,CASSPGLARSGANVLTF
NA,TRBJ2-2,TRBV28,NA,TGTGCCAGCAGTCCCCTTGGGGCCCAGGCGAACACCGGGGAGCTGTTTTTT,CASSPLGAQANTGELFF
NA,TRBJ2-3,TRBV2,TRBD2,TGTGCCACTAGACTAGCGGAGAGCACAGATACGCAGTATTTT,CATRLAESTDTQYF
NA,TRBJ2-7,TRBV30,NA,TGTGCTCACAGAGGGGGCTACGAGCAGTACTTC,CAHRGGYEQYF
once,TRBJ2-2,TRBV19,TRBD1,TGTGCCAGTAGTACAGGGGGCACGGGCGGGGAGCTGTTTTTT,CASSTGGTGGELFF